Listed below are T cell receptor beta chains from one sample, sequenced in a study of siplizumab effects on memory and regulatory T cells. Using immunoSEQ multiplex PCR, the repertoire was profiled, and TCRdb retains in-frame clones only, with some absent. Altogether over 70,000 clones are present, approximately 90% being singletons, with the ten largest covering 15%. The sample was CD4+ T cells sorted from blood. These receptors all stem from a human donor in good health. Each CDR3 is given with its conserved first and last residue. D genes are given only for firm matches. Rows give clone size only sometimes, using once, few, many, or a class for an expanded clone.

TRBJ2-1,TRBD2,TRBV27,.,CASSRSGTSVLNEQFF,TGTGCCAGTTCTAGATCCGGGACTAGCGTTTTGAATGAGCAGTTCTTC
TRBJ2-2,.,TRBV5-4,.,CASSRSSLNTGELFF,TGTGCCAGCAGTAGAAGTTCCCTAAACACCGGGGAGCTGTTTTTT
TRBJ1-2,.,TRBV5-4,.,CASSLDPDGYGYTF,TGTGCCAGCAGCTTAGACCCAGACGGATATGGCTACACCTTC
TRBJ2-2,.,TRBV12-5,.,CASGFQSGGTNTGELFF,TGTGCTAGTGGTTTCCAAAGCGGCGGTACGAACACCGGGGAGCTGTTTTTT
TRBJ2-1,.,TRBV11-3,.,CASSLGRTNNEQFF,TGTGCCAGCAGCTTAGGCCGTACGAACAATGAGCAGTTCTTC
TRBJ2-1,.,TRBV4-1,.,CASSQDVGPYNEQFF,TGCGCCAGCAGCCAAGATGTGGGACCCTACAATGAGCAGTTCTTC
TRBJ1-2,.,TRBV29-1,.,CSVDRNYGYTF,TGCAGCGTTGACAGGAACTATGGCTACACCTTC
TRBJ2-3,TRBD2,TRBV5-1,.,CASSLGLAGVDTQYF,TGCGCCAGCAGCCTGGGACTAGCGGGAGTAGATACGCAGTATTTT
TRBJ1-2,.,TRBV5-4,few,CASRPLGLYGYTF,TGTGCCAGCAGACCGTTGGGACTCTATGGCTACACCTTC
TRBJ2-1,.,TRBV5-1,.,CASSPDGNEQFF,TGCGCCAGCAGCCCTGACGGGAATGAGCAGTTCTTC
TRBJ1-5,.,TRBV19,.,CASSIGQVRNQPQHF,TGTGCCAGTAGTATTGGCCAGGTTCGCAATCAGCCCCAGCATTTT
TRBJ1-2,.,TRBV4-1,.,CASSQPGIGYGYTF,TGCGCCAGCAGCCAACCAGGGATCGGCTATGGCTACACCTTC
TRBJ1-1,.,TRBV29-1,once,CSAEKDRNTEAFF,TGCAGCGCCGAAAAAGACAGGAACACTGAAGCTTTCTTT
TRBJ1-5,.,TRBV6-6,few,CASSLRQNQPQHF,TGTGCCAGCAGTTTAAGACAGAATCAGCCCCAGCATTTT
TRBJ1-2,.,TRBV29-1,.,CSVEGRGGLYGYTF,TGCAGCGTGGAGGGTCGGGGGGGACTCTATGGCTACACCTTC
TRBJ1-4,.,TRBV4-1,.,CASSRGAANEKLFF,TGCGCCAGCAGCCGTGGGGCAGCTAATGAAAAACTGTTTTTT
TRBJ2-2,.,TRBV19,.,CASRKGTLNTGELFF,TGTGCCAGTAGGAAAGGGACATTGAACACCGGGGAGCTGTTTTTT
TRBJ2-2,.,TRBV9,.,CASRLGTNGELFF,TGTGCCAGCCGCCTCGGGACAAACGGGGAGCTGTTTTTT
TRBJ2-1,TRBD1,TRBV19,once,CASSPTGVSYNEQFF,TGTGCCAGTAGTCCGACAGGGGTCTCCTACAATGAGCAGTTCTTC
TRBJ1-2,TRBD1,TRBV28,.,CASSFRWRDRVGGYTF,TGTGCCAGCAGTTTTCGTTGGCGGGACAGGGTTGGTGGCTACACCTTC
TRBJ2-3,TRBD2,TRBV12-5,.,CASEASGRNTQYF,TGTGCTAGTGAGGCTAGCGGGAGGAATACGCAGTATTTT
TRBJ2-7,.,TRBV5-8,.,CASTNRVVYEQYF,TGTGCCAGCACGAACAGGGTCGTCTACGAGCAGTACTTC
TRBJ2-3,TRBD2,TRBV18,.,CASSPMSGTFQHTQYF,TGTGCCAGCTCACCTATGAGCGGGACCTTCCAGCATACGCAGTATTTT
TRBJ2-3,.,TRBV11-3,.,CASSSLGQGPDTQYF,TGTGCCAGCAGCTCTCTAGGTCAGGGCCCAGATACGCAGTATTTT
TRBJ1-3,TRBD1,TRBV4-1,once,CASSYFPLDRGGNTIYF,TGCGCCAGCAGCTACTTCCCCTTAGACAGGGGGGGGAACACCATATATTTT